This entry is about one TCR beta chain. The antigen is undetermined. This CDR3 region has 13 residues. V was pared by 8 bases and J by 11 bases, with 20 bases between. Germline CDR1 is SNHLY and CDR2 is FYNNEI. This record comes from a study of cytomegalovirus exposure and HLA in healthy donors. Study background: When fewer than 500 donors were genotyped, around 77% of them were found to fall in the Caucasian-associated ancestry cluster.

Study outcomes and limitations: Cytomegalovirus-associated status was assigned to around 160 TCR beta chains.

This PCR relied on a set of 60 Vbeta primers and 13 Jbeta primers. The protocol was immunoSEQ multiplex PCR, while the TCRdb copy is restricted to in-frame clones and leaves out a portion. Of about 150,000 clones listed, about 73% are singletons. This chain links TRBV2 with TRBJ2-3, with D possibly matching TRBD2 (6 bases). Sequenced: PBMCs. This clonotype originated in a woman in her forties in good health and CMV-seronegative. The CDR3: CASLGGSTSRQYF. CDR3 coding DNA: TGTGCCAGCCTGGGTGGAAGCACTAGCAGGCAGTATTTT.